Described below is a single T cell receptor (beta chain) sequence and its context. Its antigen is as yet unknown. Method: immunoSEQ multiplex PCR; TCRdb's copy keeps in-frame clones and lacks some. The sample shows about 20,000 clones, approximately 70% of them seen only once. The sample is drawn from a study of vaccination effects on CD4 cells after COVID-19. Sequencing in the ViraFEST assay came after antigen-specific CD4+ T cells had been expanded with viral peptide pools, which were used to stimulate PBMC. Cells that had been cultured for 10 days were the source of isolated CD4+ T cells. All vaccine recipients tested negative for nucleocapsid antibodies and had never contracted SARS-CoV-2 infection. The sequence was obtained from a human donor who received a COVID-19 vaccine. The sample consisted of CD4+ T cells from PBMCs cultured with HCoV-NL63 spike peptides, taken before COVID-19 vaccination.

The CDR3 sequence is CASSPDSVYGYTF. In DNA, the CDR3 is TGTGCCAGCTCACCGGACAGCGTCTATGGCTACACCTTC. This chain connects TRBV18 to TRBJ1-2; perhaps TRBD1 as D (6 bases). Germline CDR1 reads KGHSH; CDR2 reads LQKENI. V lost 3 bases and J lost 4, with 9 bases in between. The CDR3 sequence is 13 residues long.